Following are 15 T cell receptor beta chains from one sample sequenced in a study of T cells in Graves' hyperthyroidism and ophthalmopathy. From RNA transcripts, TCR beta CDR3 regions were amplified. TCR CDR3 regions were first amplified by RT-PCR with HTBI primers. TCRdb re-analysed the multiplex PCR reads in MiXCR, keeping a single row per CDR3 protein. The data show some 600,000 distinct CDR3 sequences, over 11% seen once. The source material was blood. All receptors derive from a woman younger than 45 with Graves' hyperthyroidism that later progressed to Graves' ophthalmopathy.

J is TRBJ2-2 and V is TRBV5-1, with D unclear. Germline V gene sequence: CDR1 SGHRS, CDR2 YFSETQ. V lost 2 bases and J 0 bases, leaving 5 bases between the germline ends. The CDR3 sequence is 14 residues long. In nucleotides, the CDR3 is TGCGCCAGCAGCTTACGTTCGAACACCGGGGAGCTGTTTTTT. Translated: CASSLRSNTGELFF.

At least ten counts were recorded for this clonotype. This chain joins TRBV5-5 and TRBJ1-1; 8 positions agree with TRBD1. Germline V gene data show CDR1 as SGHKS and CDR2 as YYEKEE (reference sequence). The CDR3 length is 16 residues. V lost 2 bases, J lost 0 bases, and 6 bases stayed unmatched. In nucleotides, the CDR3 is TGTGCCAGCAGCTTCAGGGGGCTCGGGTTGAACACTGAAGCTTTCTTT. Residues: CASSFRGLGLNTEAFF. Based on the CDR3 plus reference TRBV5-5 and TRBJ1-1, the full variable domain is DAGVTQSPTHLIKTRGQQVTLRCSPISGHKSVSWYQQVLGQGPQFIFQYYEKEERGRGNFPDRFSARQFPNYSSELNVNALLLGDSALYLCASSFRGLGLNTEAFFGQGTRLTVV.

As concerns this clonotype: An end of the junction does not agree with germline; a read error may underlie this. The V gene is TRBV3-1, the J gene TRBJ1-1; D is uncertain. This CDR3 is built from 12 residues. Germline CDR1 is LGHDT and CDR2 is YNNKEL (reference sequence). The CDR3 region is CASTQPGTEAFF. CDR3 nucleotides: TGTGCCAGCACCCAACCCGGCACTGAAGCTTTCTTT.

This clonotype has a count of ten or more. This sequence joins TRBV5-1 and TRBJ2-7; 8 nucleotides align to TRBD1. The germline V gene has CDR1 SGHRS and CDR2 YFSETQ. With 3 bases clipped from V and 3 bases from J, the junction kept 8 bases outside the gene matches. The CDR3 consists of 15 residues. CDR3: CASSWTGHTDYEQYF. Here the CDR3 DNA reads TGCGCCAGCAGCTGGACAGGGCACACGGACTACGAGCAGTACTTC.

There are a few counts of this clonotype. V and J are TRBV18 and TRBJ2-5; tentatively, D is TRBD2 (5 bases). Germline lookup yields CDR1 KGHSH and CDR2 LQKENI. The CDR3 covers 14 residues. The V end was cut by 3 bases, the J end by 4 bases, with 12 bases between. The CDR3 region is CASSPQEAGETQYF. Written as DNA, the CDR3 is TGTGCCAGCTCACCGCAGGAGGCAGGAGAGACCCAGTACTTC.

This chain uses TRBV20-1 with TRBJ2-7, with unresolved D. CDR3 length: 11 amino acids. CDR1 and CDR2 from the germline V gene are DFQATT and SNEGSKA (reference sequence). The V gene lost 5 bases and the J gene lost 7 bases, with 12 bases spanning the gap. The CDR3 sequence: CSAPRAGEQYF. CDR3 bases: TGCAGTGCTCCCAGAGCCGGGGAGCAGTACTTC.

This clonotype was seen repeatedly, ten times or more. The chain joins TRBV27 to TRBJ2-3, with D maybe TRBD1 (5 bases). V shed 4 bases and J shed 4 bases, with 12 bases lying between them. Per germline, CDR1 MNHEY and CDR2 SMNVEV (reference sequence). The CDR3 runs 14 residues. CDR3 protein: CASSSGRESDTQYF. CDR3 nucleotide sequence: TGTGCCAGCAGTTCTGGCAGGGAATCAGATACGCAGTATTTT.

This clonotype came up many times. This chain joins TRBV28 and TRBJ1-1; TRBD1 aligns across 9 bases. V lost 3 bases, J lost 0 bases, and 14 bases stayed unmatched. CDR3 length: 19 amino acids. Germline assignment: CDR1 MDHEN and CDR2 SYDVKM. The CDR3 DNA sequence: TGTGCCAGCAGTTTTCCTACTTCCCGGGACAGGGCTATGAACACTGAAGCTTTCTTT. This sequence encodes CASSFPTSRDRAMNTEAFF. Full variable domain (outside the CDR3, taken from reference TRBV28 and TRBJ1-1): DVKVTQSSRYLVKRTGEKVFLECVQDMDHENMFWYRQDPGLGLRLIYFSYDVKMKEKGDIPEGYSVSREKKERFSLILESASTNQTSMYLCASSFPTSRDRAMNTEAFFGQGTRLTVV.

The rearrangement uses TRBV18 and TRBJ2-7, with D hard to call. Trimming took 1 base from V and 0 from J, leaving 10 bases between them. The germline V gene has CDR1 KGHSH and CDR2 LQKENI. The CDR3 spans 15 residues. This CDR3 reads CASSPRSGPSYEQYF. The CDR3 DNA is TGTGCCAGCTCACCACGGTCAGGTCCCTCCTACGAGCAGTACTTC.

Many counts were recorded for this clonotype. The chain links TRBV6-1 to TRBJ2-2, with 14 bases identical to TRBD2. With V trimmed by 7 bases and J by 5 bases, 3 bases remained unmatched. This CDR3 spans 15 amino acids. Germline V gene data show CDR1 as MNHNS and CDR2 as SASEGT. The CDR3 coding sequence is TGTGCCAGCATGGGACTAGCGGGAGCAACCGGGGAGCTGTTTTTT. Its protein is CASMGLAGATGELFF.

This clonotype has ten or more counts. The V and J genes are TRBV19 and TRBJ1-1; possible D gene TRBD1, 6 bases. The CDR3 totals 12 residues. CDR1 LNHDA and CDR2 SQIVND come from the germline V gene (reference sequence). V shed 4 bases and J shed 7 bases, with 10 bases lying between them. CDR3 sequence: CASSTHRVEAFF. Here the CDR3 DNA reads TGTGCCAGTAGTACTCACAGGGTTGAAGCTTTCTTT. Full variable domain (rest looked up from reference TRBV19 and TRBJ1-1): DGGITQSPKYLFRKEGQNVTLSCEQNLNHDAMYWYRQDPGQGLRLIYYSQIVNDFQKGDIAEGYSVSREKKESFPLTVTSAQKNPTAFYLCASSTHRVEAFFGQGTRLTVV.

This clonotype was seen a few times. The J gene is TRBJ2-5, the V gene TRBV5-4; 7 nucleotides line up with TRBD2. The CDR3 consists of 14 residues. Germline CDR1 reads SGHNT; CDR2 reads YYREEE (reference sequence). The V segment lost 0 bases and the J segment 4 bases; nucleotides outside the gene matches: 3. The CDR3 DNA reads as TGTGCCAGCAGCTTGGAGACTAGCATAGAGACCCAGTACTTC. Translated, it gives CASSLETSIETQYF.

This clonotype occurred many times. The rearrangement uses TRBV27 and TRBJ1-6; maybe TRBD1 (6 bases). Per germline, CDR1 MNHEY and CDR2 SMNVEV (reference sequence). Between the trimmed V and J ends, which lost 8 bases and 9 bases, there was a span of 17 bases. CDR3 size: 14 residues. For the CDR3, the DNA is TGTGCCAGCCGCCCACAGGGTCTTGGTTCACCCCTCCACTTT. Protein product: CASRPQGLGSPLHF.

This clonotype was detected many times. The chain links TRBV12-3 or TRBV12-4 to TRBJ2-1; possible D gene TRBD2, 6 bases. The CDR3 is 17 residues long. Trimming pared 5 bases from V and 2 bases from J, leaving 19 bases between. The chain's CDR3 is CASSGDSGRPAYNEQFF. CDR3 sequence (DNA): TGTGCCAGCAGTGGCGATTCCGGGAGACCGGCCTACAATGAGCAGTTCTTC.

At least ten counts were recorded for this clonotype. The V and J genes are TRBV28 and TRBJ1-2; the D gene is possibly TRBD1 (6 bases). The germline V gene encodes CDR1 MDHEN and CDR2 SYDVKM. The CDR3 totals 16 residues. V lost 2 bases and J lost 5, with 18 bases in between. The chain's CDR3 is CASSLAGATLKYGYTF. The DNA for the CDR3 is TGTGCCAGCAGTTTAGCAGGGGCCACTCTTAAGTATGGCTACACCTTC.